This T cell receptor beta chain was found in a study of Ad26.COV2.S vaccination and SARS-CoV-2 variants. The treatment is: 15 to 20 received Ad26.COV2.S at low or high dose, single or two shots; a few received placebo; per-sample allocation not given. Samples were taken on day 63 after the first vaccine or placebo injection. CDR3 size: 15 residues. CDR1 SGHNT and CDR2 YYREEE come from the germline V gene (reference sequence). Trimming took 4 bases from V and 5 from J, leaving 18 bases between them. Libraries were prepared by immunoSEQ multiplex PCR; TCRdb keeps only in-frame clonotypes and omits some of them. Among about 410,000 clones, over 80% were seen once, and the ten largest hold less than 2%.

V usage is TRBV5-4 and J usage is TRBJ2-5, with D maybe TRBD1 (7 bases). The receptor was derived from a person aged 18-65 years who received the Ad26.COV2.S COVID-19 vaccine or a placebo. The starting material was peripheral blood, obtained in a trial of Ad26.COV2.S vaccine versus placebo. The CDR3, as DNA: TGTGCCAGCAGCCAGACCCAGGGGGGCCGTGAGACCCAGTACTTC. Translated, it gives CASSQTQGGRETQYF.